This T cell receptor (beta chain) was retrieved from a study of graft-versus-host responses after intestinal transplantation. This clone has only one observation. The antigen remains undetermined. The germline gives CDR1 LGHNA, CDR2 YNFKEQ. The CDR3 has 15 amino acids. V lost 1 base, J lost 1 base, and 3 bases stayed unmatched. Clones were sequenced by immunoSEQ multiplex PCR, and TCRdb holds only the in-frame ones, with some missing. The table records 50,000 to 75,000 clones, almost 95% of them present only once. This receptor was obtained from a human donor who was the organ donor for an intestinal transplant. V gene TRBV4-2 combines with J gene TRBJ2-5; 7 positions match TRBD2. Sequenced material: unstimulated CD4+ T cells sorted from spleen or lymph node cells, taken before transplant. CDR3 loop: CASSQAGTTQETQYF. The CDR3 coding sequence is TGTGCCAGCAGCCAAGCCGGGACTACCCAAGAGACCCAGTACTTC.